The 31 T cell receptor beta chains below were found in one sample sequenced in a study of cytomegalovirus exposure and HLA in healthy donors. The PCR used 60 Vbeta and 13 Jbeta primers. Assay used: immunoSEQ multiplex PCR; TCRdb lists only in-frame clones, some missing. The repertoire holds 150,000 to 200,000 clones, with around four fifths as singletons. The specimen was PBMCs. The source of these receptors is a girl aged 5-17 years in good health and CMV-seropositive.

V usage is TRBV5-6 and J usage is TRBJ1-2; no clear D gene. The CDR3 totals 13 residues. Germline V gives CDR1 SGHDT, CDR2 YYEEEE. Deletions cut 3 bases from V and 7 bases from J, with 13 bases between. CDR3 DNA sequence: TGTGCCAGCAGCTATGAGGCAGATAGTGGCTACACCTTC. This gives the protein CASSYEADSGYTF.

The J gene is TRBJ1-5, the V gene TRBV6-5; no reliable D call. This CDR3 is 13 amino acids long. V was shortened by 4 bases and J by 3 bases, with 7 bases between the two germline ends. CDR1 MNHEY and CDR2 SVGAGI come from the germline V gene. The CDR3 DNA reads as TGTGCCAGCAGTTCGGTCTTCAATCAGCCCCAGCATTTT. It translates to CASSSVFNQPQHF.

The chain employs TRBV7-9 and TRBJ1-6; 8 bases match TRBD1. CDR3 length: 15 residues. Germline trimming cut 4 bases from V and 8 bases from J; bases unmatched to any gene: 7. The germline V gene has CDR1 SEHNR and CDR2 FQNEAQ (reference sequence). The CDR3 DNA reads as TGTGCCAGCAGCTCGGACAGGGAGATGCATTCACCCCTCCACTTT. Its protein product is CASSSDREMHSPLHF.

This sequence joins TRBV5-1 and TRBJ1-2; no clear D gene. Germline-derived CDR1 and CDR2 are SGHRS and YFSETQ. This CDR3 has 18 residues. With 0 bases removed from V and 7 bases from J, the gap between germline ends came to 25 bases. In nucleotides, the CDR3 is TGCGCCAGCAGCTTGGTGCGGAACCTTAAAAGGTCTGAGGGTGGCTACACCTTC. Residues: CASSLVRNLKRSEGGYTF.

V and J are TRBV27 and TRBJ1-1; 7 positions match TRBD1. The germline V gene has CDR1 MNHEY and CDR2 SMNVEV (reference sequence). This CDR3 has 15 residues. Losses at the gene ends were 8 bases for V and 4 bases for J; bases not matched to a gene: 13. CDR3 protein: CASGKTQGMGTEAFF. DNA for the CDR3: TGTGCCAGCGGGAAGACACAGGGGATGGGCACTGAAGCTTTCTTT.

V usage is TRBV19 and J usage is TRBJ1-1; D is uncertain. V dropped 7 bases and J dropped 10 bases, with 22 bases sitting between them. The germline CDR1 and CDR2 sequences are LNHDA and SQIVND (reference sequence). The length of the CDR3 is 14 residues. CDR3 region: CASKKTRTGGRAFF. The CDR3 bases are TGTGCCAGTAAGAAGACGCGGACCGGCGGGCGAGCTTTCTTT.

This chain uses TRBV27 with TRBJ1-6, with 7 bases lining up with TRBD1. CDR3 length equals 17 residues. Germline loops: CDR1 MNHEY, CDR2 SMNVEV (reference sequence). Germline trimming cut 3 bases from V and 4 bases from J; bases unmatched to any gene: 9. The CDR3 DNA reads TGTGCCAGCAGTTTTCAACCAGGACAGGAATATAATTCACCCCTCCACTTT. It codes for CASSFQPGQEYNSPLHF.

V and J are TRBV21-1 and TRBJ1-1. TRBV21-1 is tagged as a pseudogene. The CDR3 spans 9 residues. CDR3 residues: CASCREAFF. CDR3 in DNA: TGTGCCAGCTGTCGTGAAGCTTTCTTT.

The chain carries TRBV7-8 and TRBJ1-4, with D possibly being TRBD1 (6 bases). Trimming shortened V by 5 bases and J by 5 bases, and 21 bases separated the two germline ends. CDR1 and CDR2 from the germline V gene are SGHVS and FQNEAQ. The CDR3 length is 17 residues. The CDR3 reads CASSQGAWGLLNEKLFF. In nucleotides, the CDR3 is TGTGCCAGCAGCCAAGGGGCTTGGGGGCTACTCAATGAAAAACTGTTTTTT.

J is TRBJ2-7 and V is TRBV27, with D possibly matching TRBD1 (5 bases). Trimming pared 3 bases from V and 9 bases from J, leaving 12 bases between. Germline V CDR1 and CDR2: MNHEY, SMNVEV (reference sequence). The CDR3 consists of 12 residues. CDR3 protein: CASSLGPNSQYF. The CDR3 DNA follows: TGTGCCAGCAGTTTGGGGCCCAATTCGCAGTACTTC.

The rearrangement uses TRBV7-8 and TRBJ1-6, with unresolved D. The CDR3 is 15 residues long. Looked up from germline, CDR1 is SGHVS and CDR2 is FQNEAQ. Trimming shortened V by 6 bases and J by 5 bases, and 14 bases separated the two germline ends. The CDR3 is CASRPRPENNSPLHF. The CDR3 DNA sequence: TGTGCCAGCAGACCGAGGCCGGAAAATAATTCACCCCTCCACTTT.

The V call is TRBV27, the J call TRBJ1-6; 7 bases align to TRBD1. Germline CDR1 reads MNHEY; CDR2 reads SMNVEV (reference sequence). The CDR3 runs to 16 residues. With 5 bases clipped from V and 4 bases from J, the junction kept 8 bases outside the gene matches. The CDR3 nucleotides read TGTGCCAGCAGTATCTGGACAGGATCATATAATTCACCCCTCCACTTT. Translation: CASSIWTGSYNSPLHF.

The rearrangement uses TRBV15 and TRBJ1-2; 8 bases agree with TRBD1. The germline CDR1 and CDR2 sequences are LNHNV and YYDKDF (reference sequence). V dropped 3 bases and J dropped 4; count of bases not matched to a gene: 1. This CDR3 contains 13 residues. For the CDR3, the DNA is TGTGCCACCAGCAGGGACAGGGCCTATGGCTACACCTTC. This sequence encodes CATSRDRAYGYTF.

The V and J genes are TRBV4-2 and TRBJ2-3; a possible D gene is TRBD1 (5 bases). Germline CDR1 LGHNA, CDR2 YNFKEQ. V lost 0 bases, J lost 8 bases, and 18 bases lay in between. The CDR3 runs to 16 residues. The CDR3 nucleotides are TGTGCCAGCAGCCAAGAAATCGGTGGGGCCCCAGGTACGCAGTATTTT. It translates to CASSQEIGGAPGTQYF.

With regard to this clone: Other nucleotide sequences from this sample produce the same CDR3. J is TRBJ1-2 and V is TRBV5-6; TRBD1 agrees at 7 bases. Germline values: CDR1 SGHDT, CDR2 YYEEEE. The CDR3 sequence is 14 residues long. Germline trimming cut 0 bases from V and 5 bases from J; bases unmatched to any gene: 4. This CDR3 is CASSLGDSNYGYTF. The CDR3 DNA reads TGTGCCAGCAGCTTGGGGGACAGCAATTATGGCTACACCTTC.

This clone was seen only once. This chain uses TRBV28 with TRBJ1-1; D is uncertain. V lost 2 bases to trimming and J lost 1 base, with 5 bases between them. The CDR3 runs 13 residues. Germline CDR1 MDHEN, CDR2 SYDVKM. CDR3 in amino acids: CASSLNTNTEAFF. CDR3 in DNA: TGTGCCAGCAGTTTAAACACGAACACTGAAGCTTTCTTT.

The J gene is TRBJ1-1, the V gene TRBV5-1; D is perhaps TRBD1 (6 bases). The CDR3 consists of 15 residues. The V gene's germline CDR1 is SGHRS and CDR2 YFSETQ. V lost 0 bases, J lost 1 base, and 10 bases lay in between. This CDR3 reads CASSLAVTGNTEAFF. In nucleotides, the CDR3 is TGCGCCAGCAGCTTGGCCGTGACAGGGAACACTGAAGCTTTCTTT.

The V and J genes are TRBV12-1 and TRBJ1-6; the table's D gene call, TRBD1, was not cross checked with the DNA. TRBV12-1 is noted as a pseudogene. This CDR3 contains 15 residues. CDR3 in amino acids: CASSLYRDRDFPLHF. Here the CDR3 DNA reads TGTGCCAGCAGCCTATACCGGGACAGGGATTTTCCCCTCCACTTT.

The chain links TRBV15 to TRBJ1-6, with TRBD1 as a possible D gene (5 bases). Germline V gene lookup returns CDR1 LNHNV and CDR2 YYDKDF (reference sequence). The V end was cut by 1 base, the J end by 11 bases, with 15 bases between. CDR3 size: 15 residues. The CDR3 loop is CATSRVREGIPPLHF. The CDR3 DNA is TGTGCCACCAGCAGAGTTAGGGAGGGGATCCCACCCCTCCACTTT.

This chain connects TRBV28 to TRBJ1-1; no clear D. Trimming shortened V by 7 bases and J by 3 bases, and 9 bases separated the two germline ends. The CDR3 is 12 amino acids. Germline lookup yields CDR1 MDHEN and CDR2 SYDVKM. The CDR3 protein is CASNDGDTEAFF. The CDR3 DNA reads TGTGCCAGCAACGACGGAGACACTGAAGCTTTCTTT. Full variable domain (missing parts from reference TRBV28 and TRBJ1-1): DVKVTQSSRYLVKRTGEKVFLECVQDMDHENMFWYRQDPGLGLRLIYFSYDVKMKEKGDIPEGYSVSREKKERFSLILESASTNQTSMYLCASNDGDTEAFFGQGTRLTVV.

V and J are TRBV6-6 and TRBJ1-5; 8 bases align to TRBD1. Looked up from germline, CDR1 is MNHNY and CDR2 is SVGAGI (reference sequence). V shed 5 bases and J 6 bases; nucleotides not matched to a gene: 6. The CDR3 is made up of 14 amino acids. The CDR3 reads CASSAQGAGQPQHF. For the CDR3, the DNA is TGTGCCAGCAGTGCTCAGGGGGCGGGTCAGCCCCAGCATTTT.

The chain carries TRBV7-3 and TRBJ2-6; perhaps TRBD1 as D (6 bases). Germline-derived CDR1 and CDR2 are SGHTA and FQGTGA. The CDR3 consists of 18 residues. V was trimmed by 1 base and J by 1 base, leaving 14 bases between them. The CDR3 coding sequence is TGTGCCAGCAGCTTAAGGTCAGGGGCTGAATCTGGGGCCAACGTCCTGACTTTC. Translation: CASSLRSGAESGANVLTF.

The chain couples TRBV5-5 to TRBJ1-1; 11 bases agree with TRBD1. V shed 4 bases, J shed 6 bases, and the junction held 11 bases outside the gene matches. Germline values: CDR1 SGHKS, CDR2 YYEKEE (reference sequence). This CDR3 is 16 amino acids long. CDR3 sequence reads: CASSRGQGAQSAEAFF. CDR3 sequence (DNA): TGTGCCAGCAGCCGAGGACAGGGGGCGCAGAGCGCTGAAGCTTTCTTT.

The chain carries TRBV2 and TRBJ1-2; D might be TRBD1 (5 bases). The CDR3 is 14 amino acids. Germline values: CDR1 SNHLY, CDR2 FYNNEI. Trimming removed 6 bases from V and 5 bases from J, with 16 bases in between. The CDR3 protein is CASRLIQAPYGYTF. CDR3 coding DNA: TGTGCCAGCAGACTTATACAGGCTCCGTATGGCTACACCTTC.

The V and J genes are TRBV6-1 and TRBJ2-7; D call uncertain. V was trimmed by 1 base and J by 3 bases, leaving 22 bases between them. The CDR3 contains 18 residues. The germline V gene has CDR1 MNHNS and CDR2 SASEGT. CDR3 in amino acids: CASSEDRVWQSHHYEQYF. The CDR3 coding sequence is TGTGCCAGCAGTGAAGACCGGGTGTGGCAGTCCCACCACTACGAGCAGTACTTC.

In this sample, this clone turned up once. The chain joins TRBV5-1 to TRBJ2-7, with TRBD2 identical over 11 bases. After removal of 3 bases from V and 0 bases from J, the junction contained 11 bases not matched to a gene. CDR1 and CDR2 (germline): SGHRS, YFSETQ. There are 18 residues in the CDR3. The DNA of the CDR3 is TGCGCCAGCAGCTATGGCCCTCTAGCGGGGGGCAGCTCCTACGAGCAGTACTTC. It translates to CASSYGPLAGGSSYEQYF.

The chain combines TRBV5-4 with TRBJ2-3; D remains ambiguous. Germline values: CDR1 SGHNT, CDR2 YYREEE (reference sequence). Trimming took 0 bases from V and 9 from J, leaving 14 bases between them. This CDR3 spans 14 amino acids. CDR3 DNA sequence: TGTGCCAGCAGCTTGGAAGGCGGTTCGAGGACGCAGTATTTT. This translates into CASSLEGGSRTQYF.

V usage is TRBV27 and J usage is TRBJ1-3, with a tentative D call TRBD1 (6 bases). Trimming removed 6 bases at V and 3 bases at J, with 12 bases between. Germline-derived CDR1 and CDR2 are MNHEY and SMNVEV (reference sequence). The CDR3 has 14 residues. CDR3 residues: CASRDTGSGNTIYF. Written as DNA, the CDR3 is TGTGCCAGCAGGGACACAGGGAGTGGAAACACCATATATTTT.

The chain has TRBV6-1 and TRBJ1-2, with D tentatively TRBD1 (5 bases). V lost 2 bases and J lost 8, with 15 bases in between. Germline CDR1 is MNHNS and CDR2 is SASEGT. The CDR3 runs to 14 residues. The CDR3 spells CASSENGRAGGYTF. CDR3 DNA sequence: TGTGCCAGCAGTGAAAATGGCAGGGCGGGGGGCTACACCTTC.

This chain connects TRBV5-5 to TRBJ2-5; D is possibly TRBD1 (6 bases). Per germline, CDR1 SGHKS and CDR2 YYEKEE (reference sequence). Between the trimmed V and J ends, which lost 2 bases and 3 bases, there was a span of 8 bases. The CDR3 runs to 13 residues. The CDR3 DNA reads TGTGCCAGCAGCTTACAGGGTGAAGAGACCCAGTACTTC. Protein: CASSLQGEETQYF.

The chain combines TRBV19 with TRBJ2-5; 8 nucleotides agree with TRBD2. This CDR3 has 16 residues. V trimming: 6 bases; J trimming: 3 bases; junction bases outside the gene matches: 12. The V gene's germline CDR1 is LNHDA and CDR2 SQIVND (reference sequence). The CDR3 spells CASSGGVQRGKETQYF. The CDR3 nucleotides are TGTGCCAGTAGCGGAGGAGTTCAGCGGGGGAAAGAGACCCAGTACTTC.